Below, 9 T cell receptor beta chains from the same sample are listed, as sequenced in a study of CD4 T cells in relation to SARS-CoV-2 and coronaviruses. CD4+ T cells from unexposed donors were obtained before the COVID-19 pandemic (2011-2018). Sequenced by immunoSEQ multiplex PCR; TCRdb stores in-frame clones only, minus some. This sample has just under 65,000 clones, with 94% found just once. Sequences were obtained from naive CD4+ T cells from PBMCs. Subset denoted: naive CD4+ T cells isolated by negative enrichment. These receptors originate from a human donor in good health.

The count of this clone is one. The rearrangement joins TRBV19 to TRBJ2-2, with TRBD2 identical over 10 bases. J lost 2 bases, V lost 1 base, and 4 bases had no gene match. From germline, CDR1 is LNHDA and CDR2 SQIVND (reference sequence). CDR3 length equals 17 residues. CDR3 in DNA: TGTGCCAGTAGTATAGCGGCTAGCGGGGGAAACACCGGGGAGCTGTTTTTT. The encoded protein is CASSIAASGGNTGELFF. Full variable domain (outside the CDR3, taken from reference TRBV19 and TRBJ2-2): DGGITQSPKYLFRKEGQNVTLSCEQNLNHDAMYWYRQDPGQGLRLIYYSQIVNDFQKGDIAEGYSVSREKKESFPLTVTSAQKNPTAFYLCASSIAASGGNTGELFFGEGSRLTVL.

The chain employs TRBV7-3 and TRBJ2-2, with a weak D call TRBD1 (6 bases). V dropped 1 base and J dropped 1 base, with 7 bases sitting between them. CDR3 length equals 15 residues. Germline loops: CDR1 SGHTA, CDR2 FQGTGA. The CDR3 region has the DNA TGTGCCAGCAGCTTAAGGGGACAGAACACCGGGGAGCTGTTTTTT. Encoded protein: CASSLRGQNTGELFF.

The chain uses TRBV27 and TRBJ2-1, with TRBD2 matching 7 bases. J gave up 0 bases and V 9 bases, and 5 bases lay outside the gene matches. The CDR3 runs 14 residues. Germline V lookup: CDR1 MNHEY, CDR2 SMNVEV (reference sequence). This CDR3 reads CASKAGSSYNEQFF. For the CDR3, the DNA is TGTGCCAGTAAAGCGGGAAGCTCCTACAATGAGCAGTTCTTC.

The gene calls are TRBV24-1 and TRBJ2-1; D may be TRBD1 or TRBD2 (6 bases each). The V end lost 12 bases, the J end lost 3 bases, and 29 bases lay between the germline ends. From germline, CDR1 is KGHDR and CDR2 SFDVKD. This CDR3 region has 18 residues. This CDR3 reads CAVGADWRLGGDYNEQFF. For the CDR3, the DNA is TGTGCCGTCGGGGCCGACTGGCGACTAGGGGGAGACTACAATGAGCAGTTCTTC.

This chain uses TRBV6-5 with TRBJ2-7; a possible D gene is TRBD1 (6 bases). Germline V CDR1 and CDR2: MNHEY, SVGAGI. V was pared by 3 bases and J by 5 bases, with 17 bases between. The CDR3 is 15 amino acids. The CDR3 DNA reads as TGTGCCAGCAGTTATCGAGATGGGGGCCGGAACGAGCAGTACTTC. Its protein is CASSYRDGGRNEQYF.

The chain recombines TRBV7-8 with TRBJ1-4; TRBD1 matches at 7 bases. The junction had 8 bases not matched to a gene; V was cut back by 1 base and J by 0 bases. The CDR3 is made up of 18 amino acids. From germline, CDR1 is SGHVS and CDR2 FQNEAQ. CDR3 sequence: CASSLGVGTETTNEKLFF. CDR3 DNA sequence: TGTGCCAGCAGCTTAGGTGTGGGGACAGAGACAACTAATGAAAAACTGTTTTTT.

As DNA, the CDR3 is TGTGCCAGCAGCCACCCCGGACAGGGGAGTTTCTTCACTGAAGCTTTCTTT. Residues: CASSHPGQGSFFTEAFF. The chain uses TRBV4-2 and TRBJ1-1; 9 positions agree with TRBD1. This CDR3 is built from 17 residues. The junction had 12 bases not matched to a gene; V was cut back by 3 bases and J by 4 bases. CDR1 is LGHNA and CDR2 is YNFKEQ in the germline V gene.

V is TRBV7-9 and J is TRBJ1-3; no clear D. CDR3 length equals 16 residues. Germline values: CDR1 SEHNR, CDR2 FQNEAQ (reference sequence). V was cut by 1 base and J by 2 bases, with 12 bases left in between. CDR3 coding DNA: TGTGCCAGCAGCTTAGTACAGCCCCAAGCTGGAAACACCATATATTTT. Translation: CASSLVQPQAGNTIYF. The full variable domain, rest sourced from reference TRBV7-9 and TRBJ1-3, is DTGVSQNPRHKITKRGQNVTFRCDPISEHNRLYWYRQTLGQGPEFLTYFQNEAQLEKSRLLSDRFSAERPKGSFSTLEIQRTEQGDSAMYLCASSLVQPQAGNTIYFGEGSWLTVV.

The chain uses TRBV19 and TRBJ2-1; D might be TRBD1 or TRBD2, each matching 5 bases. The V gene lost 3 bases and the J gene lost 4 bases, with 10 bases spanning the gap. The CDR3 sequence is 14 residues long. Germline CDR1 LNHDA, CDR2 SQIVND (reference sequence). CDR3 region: CASSMGRQYNEQFF. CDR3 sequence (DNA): TGTGCCAGTAGTATGGGACGGCAATACAATGAGCAGTTCTTC.